These T cell receptor beta chains were read from a single sample in a study of blood T cell repertoires in COVID-19. Using immunoSEQ multiplex PCR, the repertoire was profiled, and TCRdb retains in-frame clones only, with some absent. The data show tens of thousands of clones, around 85% seen once. The specimen sequenced was peripheral blood. These TCRs come from a man older than 75 in a cohort sampled during active COVID-19. Each CDR3 is given with its conserved first and last residue. Fields, in order: D gene, clone size, J gene, V gene, CDR3 DNA, CDR3 protein. A D gene is named only where the DNA matches it firmly. Not every row has a clone size; where given, it reads once, few, many or a size class.

d_call: .
clone_size: .
j_call: TRBJ1-3
v_call: TRBV27
cdr3_nt: TGTGCCAGCAGTTTAGCAGGGTTGGGATTTGGAAACACCATATATTTT
cdr3_aa: CASSLAGLGFGNTIYF

d_call: .
clone_size: .
j_call: TRBJ2-5
v_call: TRBV5-1
cdr3_nt: TGCGCCAGCAGCGCCCTAGGCGGTAAAGAGACCCAGTACTTC
cdr3_aa: CASSALGGKETQYF

d_call: TRBD2
clone_size: .
j_call: TRBJ2-2
v_call: TRBV5-4
cdr3_nt: TGTGCCAGCAGCTTGGCCGGCGGGGGGGCCCTCACCGGGGAGCTGTTTTTT
cdr3_aa: CASSLAGGGALTGELFF

d_call: .
clone_size: .
j_call: TRBJ1-1
v_call: TRBV5-1
cdr3_nt: TGCGCCAGCAGCACAACGAACCTTTACACTGAAGCTTTCTTT
cdr3_aa: CASSTTNLYTEAFF

d_call: .
clone_size: .
j_call: TRBJ2-1
v_call: TRBV3-1/TRBV3-2
cdr3_nt: TGTGCCAGCAGCTTCAATAGCGATGAGCAGTTCTTC
cdr3_aa: CASSFNSDEQFF

d_call: .
clone_size: .
j_call: TRBJ1-5
v_call: TRBV2
cdr3_nt: TGTGCCAGCAGTGATTTACAGAACAATCAGCCCCAGCATTTT
cdr3_aa: CASSDLQNNQPQHF

d_call: .
clone_size: .
j_call: TRBJ2-4
v_call: TRBV2
cdr3_nt: TGTGCCAGCAGTCCCGGAGGGGGCAATCCCAAAAACATTCAGTACTTC
cdr3_aa: CASSPGGGNPKNIQYF

d_call: .
clone_size: .
j_call: TRBJ2-7
v_call: TRBV18
cdr3_nt: TGTGCCAGCTCACCACCGGGGCCGGGGGACGAGCAGTACTTC
cdr3_aa: CASSPPGPGDEQYF

d_call: TRBD1
clone_size: .
j_call: TRBJ1-3
v_call: TRBV9
cdr3_nt: TGTGCCAGCAGCGCCCGACAGGGAACGTCTGGAAACACCATATATTTT
cdr3_aa: CASSARQGTSGNTIYF

d_call: .
clone_size: .
j_call: TRBJ2-7
v_call: TRBV7-2
cdr3_nt: TGTGCCAGCAGCTTAGTGGCACTAGAAGGCGAGCAGTACTTC
cdr3_aa: CASSLVALEGEQYF

d_call: .
clone_size: .
j_call: TRBJ2-2
v_call: TRBV5-1
cdr3_nt: TGCGCCAGCAGCTTAACAGGAGAAACCGGGGAGCTGTTTTTT
cdr3_aa: CASSLTGETGELFF

d_call: .
clone_size: .
j_call: TRBJ1-1
v_call: TRBV7-9
cdr3_nt: TGTGCCAGCAGCGCTCAGCCAGGGACTGAAGCTTTCTTT
cdr3_aa: CASSAQPGTEAFF

d_call: .
clone_size: .
j_call: TRBJ1-2
v_call: TRBV7-2
cdr3_nt: TGTGCCAGCAGCTTATCCCAGGGCATTGGCTACACCTTC
cdr3_aa: CASSLSQGIGYTF

d_call: TRBD1
clone_size: .
j_call: TRBJ1-1
v_call: TRBV3-1/TRBV3-2
cdr3_nt: TGTGCCAGCAGTCAAACCTTTCCGGGACAGGGGAACACTGAAGCTTTCTTT
cdr3_aa: CASSQTFPGQGNTEAFF

d_call: .
clone_size: .
j_call: TRBJ1-1
v_call: TRBV5-1
cdr3_nt: TGCGCCAGCAGCTTGGACTCGGGGAGCACTGAAGCTTTCTTT
cdr3_aa: CASSLDSGSTEAFF

d_call: .
clone_size: few
j_call: TRBJ1-6
v_call: TRBV4-1
cdr3_nt: TGCGCCAGCAGCCAAGAGGCGACGGGGGGGTTCCTCTATAATTCACCCCTCCACTTT
cdr3_aa: CASSQEATGGFLYNSPLHF

d_call: TRBD1
clone_size: once
j_call: TRBJ1-5
v_call: TRBV5-6
cdr3_nt: TGTGCCAGCAGTGACTGGGCGACAGGGGGAGACAATCAGCCCCAGCATTTT
cdr3_aa: CASSDWATGGDNQPQHF

d_call: TRBD1
clone_size: many
j_call: TRBJ2-2
v_call: TRBV28
cdr3_nt: TGTGCCAGCAGTTTAAACAGACGGGACAGGGGTAACACCGGGGAGCTGTTTTTT
cdr3_aa: CASSLNRRDRGNTGELFF

d_call: TRBD1
clone_size: .
j_call: TRBJ1-6
v_call: TRBV12-5
cdr3_nt: TGTGCTAGTGGTAGGACAGGGAATGCTTCACCCCTCCACTTT
cdr3_aa: CASGRTGNASPLHF

d_call: TRBD2
clone_size: .
j_call: TRBJ2-3
v_call: TRBV6-5
cdr3_nt: TGTGCCAGCAGTTACTCCCTTCCGGGGGGAACAGATACGCAGTATTTT
cdr3_aa: CASSYSLPGGTDTQYF

d_call: .
clone_size: once
j_call: TRBJ2-7
v_call: TRBV24-1
cdr3_nt: TGTGCCACCATGGGGAGAGTCCACGAGCAGTACTTC
cdr3_aa: CATMGRVHEQYF

d_call: TRBD1
clone_size: .
j_call: TRBJ1-6
v_call: TRBV5-5
cdr3_nt: TGTGCCAGCAGCGTTACAGGGGCAGACTCACCCCTCCACTTT
cdr3_aa: CASSVTGADSPLHF

d_call: .
clone_size: once
j_call: TRBJ2-1
v_call: TRBV18
cdr3_nt: TGTGCCAGCTCACCACAGGGGAAGGGCTACAATGAGCAGTTCTTC
cdr3_aa: CASSPQGKGYNEQFF

d_call: TRBD1
clone_size: .
j_call: TRBJ2-5
v_call: TRBV18
cdr3_nt: TGTGCCAGCTCACCATTCGGGACAGGGGCAGAGACCCAGTACTTC
cdr3_aa: CASSPFGTGAETQYF

d_call: TRBD2
clone_size: .
j_call: TRBJ2-1
v_call: TRBV15
cdr3_nt: TGTGCCACCAGCAGAGATCGCGGGGGGTACAATGAGCAGTTCTTC
cdr3_aa: CATSRDRGGYNEQFF

d_call: .
clone_size: .
j_call: TRBJ1-1
v_call: TRBV4-1
cdr3_nt: TGCGCCAGCAGCCAAGCGGGAAAGATGGGTATTTACACTGAAGCTTTCTTT
cdr3_aa: CASSQAGKMGIYTEAFF

d_call: .
clone_size: .
j_call: TRBJ2-3
v_call: TRBV5-1
cdr3_nt: TGCGCCAGCAGCGGGGGGGCCGGGACAGATACGCAGTATTTT
cdr3_aa: CASSGGAGTDTQYF

d_call: .
clone_size: .
j_call: TRBJ1-5
v_call: TRBV19
cdr3_nt: TGTGCCAGTACCCATTCTAGGGAGGGGAGCAATCAGCCCCAGCATTTT
cdr3_aa: CASTHSREGSNQPQHF

d_call: .
clone_size: .
j_call: TRBJ2-3
v_call: TRBV11-2
cdr3_nt: TGTGCCAGCAGCTTGGGACTTACAGATACGCAGTATTTT
cdr3_aa: CASSLGLTDTQYF

d_call: .
clone_size: .
j_call: TRBJ1-3
v_call: TRBV6-6
cdr3_nt: TGTGCCAGCAGTCGCTCAATTTCCCTAGGCGCGGGGTTGCTAGGATATTTT
cdr3_aa: CASSRSISLGAGLLGYF

d_call: .
clone_size: few
j_call: TRBJ2-1
v_call: TRBV11-1
cdr3_nt: TGTGCCAGCAGCTTAAAAGGTCCACTAGTCTACAATGAGCAGTTCTTC
cdr3_aa: CASSLKGPLVYNEQFF

d_call: TRBD1
clone_size: .
j_call: TRBJ1-2
v_call: TRBV10-3
cdr3_nt: TGTGCCATCAGGACAGGGGTCGGTTTGTTATACTATGGCTACACCTTC
cdr3_aa: CAIRTGVGLLYYGYTF

d_call: .
clone_size: .
j_call: TRBJ1-4
v_call: TRBV2
cdr3_nt: TGTGCCAGCAGTGAATTAGGGGGTGCAACTAATGAAAAACTGTTTTTT
cdr3_aa: CASSELGGATNEKLFF

d_call: .
clone_size: .
j_call: TRBJ1-1
v_call: TRBV19
cdr3_nt: TGTGCCAGTAGGCACCCAGGGGCCTCGAACACTGAAGCTTTCTTT
cdr3_aa: CASRHPGASNTEAFF

d_call: TRBD2
clone_size: .
j_call: TRBJ2-5
v_call: TRBV3-1/TRBV3-2
cdr3_nt: TGTGCCAGCAGCCTCCGGACTAGCGGGGGGAGAGAGACCCAGTACTTC
cdr3_aa: CASSLRTSGGRETQYF

d_call: .
clone_size: .
j_call: TRBJ2-2
v_call: TRBV28
cdr3_nt: TGTGCCAGCAGTCGAGCAGGGGCGGCCGGGGAGCTGTTTTTT
cdr3_aa: CASSRAGAAGELFF

d_call: .
clone_size: .
j_call: TRBJ1-5
v_call: TRBV4-2
cdr3_nt: TGTGCCAGCAGCCCAACAAGAAAGGGGTCAGGGAAGCATAGCAATCAGCCCCAGCATTTT
cdr3_aa: CASSPTRKGSGKHSNQPQHF

d_call: .
clone_size: .
j_call: TRBJ2-1
v_call: TRBV5-1
cdr3_nt: TGCGCCAGCAGCGCCGGGACACCTATCAATGAGCAGTTCTTC
cdr3_aa: CASSAGTPINEQFF

d_call: TRBD1
clone_size: .
j_call: TRBJ2-3
v_call: TRBV27
cdr3_nt: TGTGCCAGCAGTACTCACAGGGGAAGGGGTACGCAGTATTTT
cdr3_aa: CASSTHRGRGTQYF

d_call: .
clone_size: .
j_call: TRBJ2-1
v_call: TRBV19
cdr3_nt: TGTGCCAGTAGGGAAGCGGTCCACTCCTACAATGAGCAGTTCTTC
cdr3_aa: CASREAVHSYNEQFF